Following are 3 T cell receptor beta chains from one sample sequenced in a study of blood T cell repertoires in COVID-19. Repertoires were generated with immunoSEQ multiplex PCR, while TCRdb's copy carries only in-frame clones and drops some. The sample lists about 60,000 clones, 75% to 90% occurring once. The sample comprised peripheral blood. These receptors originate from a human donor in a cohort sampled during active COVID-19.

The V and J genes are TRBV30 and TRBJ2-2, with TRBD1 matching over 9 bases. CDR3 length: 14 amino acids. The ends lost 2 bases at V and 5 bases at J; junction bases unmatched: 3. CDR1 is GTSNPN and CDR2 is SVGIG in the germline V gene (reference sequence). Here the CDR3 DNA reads TGTGCCTGGAGTTTTGACAGGGGGACCGGGGAGCTGTTTTTT. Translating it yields CAWSFDRGTGELFF.

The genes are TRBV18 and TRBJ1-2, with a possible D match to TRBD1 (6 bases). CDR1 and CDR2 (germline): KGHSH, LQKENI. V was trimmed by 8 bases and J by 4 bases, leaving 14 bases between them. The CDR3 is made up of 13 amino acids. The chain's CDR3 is CASTRTEPYGYTF. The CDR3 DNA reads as TGTGCCAGCACCCGGACAGAACCCTATGGCTACACCTTC.

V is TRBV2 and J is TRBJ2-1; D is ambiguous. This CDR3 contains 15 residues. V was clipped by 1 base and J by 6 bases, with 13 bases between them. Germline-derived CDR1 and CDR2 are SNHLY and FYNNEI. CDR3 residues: CASSEVRQQINEQFF. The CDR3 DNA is TGTGCCAGCAGTGAAGTGCGGCAACAAATCAATGAGCAGTTCTTC.